The 10 T cell receptor beta chains below come from one sample, sequenced in a study of post-analysis software for immune sequencing data. Antigens of these TCRs are unknown. Findings of the study overall: The study found TRBV5-6, TRBV5-1 and TRBV20-1 among 5 or 6 TRBV segments more frequent in patients than controls.

Prepared TCR beta cDNA libraries contained unique molecular identifiers. TCRdb called the PCR reads again in MiXCR, with one record for every CDR3 protein. The table has a few hundred thousand distinct CDR3 sequences, roughly 38% seen once. The sequencing input was blood. These receptors all come from a girl between 5 and 17 years old with multiple sclerosis.

The CDR3 DNA is TGTGCCACCAGTGATCAGACAGAGACCCAGTACTTC. Translating it yields CATSDQTETQYF. The chain links TRBV24-1 to TRBJ2-5; D unresolved. This CDR3 is 12 amino acids long. Deletions cut 3 bases from V and 4 bases from J, with 5 bases between. Germline CDR1 and CDR2: KGHDR and SFDVKD.

V is TRBV4-1 and J is TRBJ2-4, with 7 bases aligning to TRBD1. Germline lookup yields CDR1 MGHRA and CDR2 YSYEKL. J gave up 3 bases and V 4 bases, and 6 bases lay outside the gene matches. The CDR3 totals 15 residues. The CDR3 sequence is CASSPNRQGKNIQYF. CDR3 DNA: TGCGCCAGCAGCCCCAACCGACAGGGCAAAAACATTCAGTACTTC.

This chain joins TRBV12-3 or TRBV12-4 and TRBJ1-6, with D possibly matching TRBD1 (6 bases). The CDR3 has 16 amino acids. With 6 bases removed from V and 5 bases from J, the gap between germline ends came to 17 bases. CDR3 nucleotides: TGTGCCAGCAGAACCCTAGGGGGGGCGGATAATTCACCCCTCCACTTT. This sequence encodes CASRTLGGADNSPLHF.

Only a few counts were recorded for this clonotype. This chain uses TRBV3-1 with TRBJ1-2; 7 nucleotides line up with TRBD1. The CDR3 has 13 amino acids. Germline V gives CDR1 LGHDT, CDR2 YNNKEL (reference sequence). V was clipped by 3 bases and J by 6 bases; unmatched bases: 4. This CDR3 is CASSHRQGDGYTF. DNA for the CDR3: TGTGCCAGCAGCCACCGACAGGGCGATGGCTACACCTTC.

J is TRBJ1-1 and V is TRBV7-9; no reliable D call. Looked up from germline, CDR1 is SEHNR and CDR2 is FQNEAQ (reference sequence). The CDR3 runs 16 residues. Trimming pared 4 bases from V and 1 base from J, leaving 16 bases between. CDR3 residues: CASSSLAPVENTEAFF. CDR3 sequence (DNA): TGTGCCAGCAGCTCATTAGCCCCGGTCGAGAACACTGAAGCTTTCTTT.

This clonotype was recorded a few times. The J gene is TRBJ1-1, the V gene TRBV7-9; D is possibly TRBD1 (5 bases). V gave up 5 bases and J gave up 6 bases, with 13 bases separating them. In germline, CDR1 is SEHNR, CDR2 FQNEAQ (reference sequence). The CDR3 runs to 13 residues. The CDR3 sequence is CASSPLGAAEAFF. The DNA for the CDR3 is TGTGCCAGCAGCCCCCTCGGGGCAGCTGAAGCTTTCTTT.

The V gene is TRBV12-3 or TRBV12-4, the J gene TRBJ2-7; D not resolved. Trimming took off 5 bases at V and 3 bases at J, with 5 bases between the two ends. This CDR3 comprises 11 residues. This CDR3 reads CASSVYYEQYF. CDR3 DNA sequence: TGTGCCAGCAGTGTCTACTACGAGCAGTACTTC.

This clonotype turned up a few times. The chain employs TRBV20-1 and TRBJ2-3, with no clear D. This CDR3 region has 14 residues. Germline lookup yields CDR1 DFQATT and CDR2 SNEGSKA (reference sequence). The ends were cut back, 4 bases at V and 1 base at J, with 12 bases in the middle. The CDR3 DNA reads as TGCAGTGCTACCATGGGGTACCGCACAGATACGCAGTATTTT. Protein: CSATMGYRTDTQYF.

The V and J genes are TRBV20-1 and TRBJ2-3, with D perhaps TRBD2 (5 bases). CDR1 DFQATT and CDR2 SNEGSKA come from the germline V gene (reference sequence). This CDR3 comprises 18 residues. Trimming took 2 bases from V and 0 from J, leaving 21 bases between them. CDR3 loop: CSARPLVTTLASTDTQYF. The DNA for the CDR3 is TGCAGTGCTAGACCCCTAGTGACTACCTTGGCTAGCACAGATACGCAGTATTTT.

This clonotype was detected ten times or more. The V gene is TRBV5-5, the J gene TRBJ2-1; TRBD1 matches 8 bases. Germline CDR1 and CDR2: SGHKS and YYEKEE (reference sequence). The V and J ends lost 3 bases and 8 bases, in that order; junction bases with no gene match: 1. The CDR3 covers 12 residues. The CDR3 region is CASSSTGDEQFF. The CDR3 region has the DNA TGTGCCAGCAGCTCGACAGGGGATGAGCAGTTCTTC.